This T cell receptor beta chain emerged from a study of T cell responses to AZD1222 COVID-19 vaccine. Data came from immunoSEQ multiplex PCR; TCRdb stores just in-frame clones and leaves some out. The sample lists approximately 180,000 clones; 90% were seen once. Specimen: peripheral blood, collected on day 0 of AZD1222 vaccination. The sequence was collected from an adult in good health.

Here the CDR3 DNA reads TGCGCCAGCAGCTTACAGGGGCGGAACACCGGGGAGCTGTTTTTT. It encodes CASSLQGRNTGELFF. The genes are TRBV5-1 and TRBJ2-2; 7 bases agree with TRBD1. V dropped 2 bases and J dropped 1; count of bases not matched to a gene: 2. This CDR3 region has 15 residues. Germline loops: CDR1 SGHRS, CDR2 YFSETQ.